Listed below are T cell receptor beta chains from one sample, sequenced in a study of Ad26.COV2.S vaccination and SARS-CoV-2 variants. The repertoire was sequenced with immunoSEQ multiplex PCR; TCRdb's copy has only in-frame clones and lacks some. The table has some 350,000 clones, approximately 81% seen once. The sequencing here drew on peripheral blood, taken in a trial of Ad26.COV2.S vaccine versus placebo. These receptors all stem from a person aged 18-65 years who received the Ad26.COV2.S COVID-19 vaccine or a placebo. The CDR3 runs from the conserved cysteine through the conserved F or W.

cdr3_aa: CASTHTRSSEQYF; j_call: TRBJ2-7; v_call: TRBV19
cdr3_aa: CASSLVGGSRSGNEQFF; j_call: TRBJ2-1; v_call: TRBV11-3
cdr3_aa: CSAREGYTF; j_call: TRBJ1-2; v_call: TRBV20-1
cdr3_aa: CASSLTAKETQYF; j_call: TRBJ2-5; v_call: TRBV28
cdr3_aa: CASSPRAQTVLNTHGYTF; j_call: TRBJ1-2; v_call: TRBV14
cdr3_aa: CASSARTGGIYEQYF; j_call: TRBJ2-7; v_call: TRBV7-9
cdr3_aa: CASSLTGQGDSPLHF; j_call: TRBJ1-6; v_call: TRBV7-9
cdr3_aa: CASSEAWRGGHNQPQHF; j_call: TRBJ1-5; v_call: TRBV2
cdr3_aa: CASSEDNLDTQYF; j_call: TRBJ2-3; v_call: TRBV12-3/TRBV12-4
cdr3_aa: CASLNLQGREQYF; j_call: TRBJ2-7; v_call: TRBV27
cdr3_aa: CASSLQTGSREQFF; j_call: TRBJ2-1; v_call: TRBV27
cdr3_aa: CASSIAGLYNEQFF; j_call: TRBJ2-1; v_call: TRBV6-5
cdr3_aa: CAVRRGGLTDTQYF; j_call: TRBJ2-3; v_call: TRBV30
cdr3_aa: CASEPRDRGPNQPQHF; j_call: TRBJ1-5; v_call: TRBV2
cdr3_aa: CASSVDGGGPRGDEQFF; j_call: TRBJ2-1; v_call: TRBV9
cdr3_aa: CASSPGTGADYGYTF; j_call: TRBJ1-2; v_call: TRBV7-9
cdr3_aa: CASILGGGAGYGYTF; j_call: TRBJ1-2; v_call: TRBV28
cdr3_aa: CASKPSGYHNEQFF; j_call: TRBJ2-1; v_call: TRBV6-5
cdr3_aa: CATSRDPGQQETQYF; j_call: TRBJ2-5; v_call: TRBV15
cdr3_aa: CATKQGRQETQYF; j_call: TRBJ2-5; v_call: TRBV10-3
cdr3_aa: CASSYVVGQGFYEQYF; j_call: TRBJ2-7; v_call: TRBV6-2/TRBV6-3
cdr3_aa: CASNQQGSGELFF; j_call: TRBJ2-2; v_call: TRBV10-1
cdr3_aa: CATSRVAAGDGYTF; j_call: TRBJ1-2; v_call: TRBV15
cdr3_aa: CAWSVKGLTGELFF; j_call: TRBJ2-2; v_call: TRBV30
cdr3_aa: CASSQEYRLTNYGYTF; j_call: TRBJ1-2; v_call: TRBV4-3
cdr3_aa: CASTPGANTGELFF; j_call: TRBJ2-2; v_call: TRBV2
cdr3_aa: CASSLSGQGGATNEKLFF; j_call: TRBJ1-4; v_call: TRBV27
cdr3_aa: CASSHRGGRGMEEQYF; j_call: TRBJ2-7; v_call: TRBV4-1
cdr3_aa: CASSDSDRGSYEQYF; j_call: TRBJ2-7; v_call: TRBV27
cdr3_aa: CAISGTGYEQYF; j_call: TRBJ2-7; v_call: TRBV10-3
cdr3_aa: CAIRRGGGHGMNTEAFF; j_call: TRBJ1-1; v_call: TRBV10-3
cdr3_aa: CASSDGLAGTGELFF; j_call: TRBJ2-2; v_call: TRBV6-4
cdr3_aa: CASSYGGTGAQYF; j_call: TRBJ2-3; v_call: TRBV6-2/TRBV6-3
cdr3_aa: CASSLYQGGGAQETQYF; j_call: TRBJ2-5; v_call: TRBV5-6
cdr3_aa: CASTLGQAQYNSPLHF; j_call: TRBJ1-6; v_call: TRBV2
cdr3_aa: CASSESRAGNEKLFF; j_call: TRBJ1-4; v_call: TRBV25-1
cdr3_aa: CASSLQNNYGYTF; j_call: TRBJ1-2; v_call: TRBV5-1
cdr3_aa: CASSLIGSSREQYF; j_call: TRBJ2-7; v_call: TRBV27
cdr3_aa: CASSPRNGGPHYNEQFF; j_call: TRBJ2-1; v_call: TRBV18